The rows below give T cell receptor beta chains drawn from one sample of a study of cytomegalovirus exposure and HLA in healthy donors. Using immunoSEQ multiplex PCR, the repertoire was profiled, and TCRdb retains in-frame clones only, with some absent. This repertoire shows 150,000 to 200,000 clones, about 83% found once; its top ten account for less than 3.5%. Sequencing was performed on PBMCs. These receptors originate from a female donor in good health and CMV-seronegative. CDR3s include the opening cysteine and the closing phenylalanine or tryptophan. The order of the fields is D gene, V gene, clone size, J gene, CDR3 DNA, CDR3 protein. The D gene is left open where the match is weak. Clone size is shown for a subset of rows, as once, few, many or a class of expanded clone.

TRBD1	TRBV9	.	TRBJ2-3	TGTGCCAGCAGCTTTGGACAGGACACAGATACGCAGTATTTT	CASSFGQDTDTQYF
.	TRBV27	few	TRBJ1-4	TGTGCCAGCAGTTCCCAGGGACACACGAATGAAAAACTGTTTTTT	CASSSQGHTNEKLFF
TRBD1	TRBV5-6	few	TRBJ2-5	TGTGCCAGCAGCTTAGGGGGACAGGGGAAAACCCAGTACTTC	CASSLGGQGKTQYF
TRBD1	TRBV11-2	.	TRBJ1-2	TGTGCCAGCAGATCGATCGAATCTCACAGGGGGCAGGGCTACACCTTC	CASRSIESHRGQGYTF
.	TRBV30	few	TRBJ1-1	TGTGCCTGGAGTGTAAGAGGGAACACTGAAGCTTTCTTT	CAWSVRGNTEAFF
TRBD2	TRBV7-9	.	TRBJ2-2	TGTGCCAGCAGCGCGGCGGGACTAGCGGGAGTAATCGGGGAGCTGTTTTTT	CASSAAGLAGVIGELFF
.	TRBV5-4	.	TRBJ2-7	TGTGCCAGCAGCTTGCCCGGGAGCAACGAGCAGTACTTC	CASSLPGSNEQYF
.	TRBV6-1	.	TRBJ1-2	TGTGCCAGCTCAGAGACAGGAAACTATGGCTACACCTTC	CASSETGNYGYTF
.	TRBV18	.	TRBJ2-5	TGTGCCAGCTCACCGACGAAGACAGGACAAGAGACCCAGTACTTC	CASSPTKTGQETQYF
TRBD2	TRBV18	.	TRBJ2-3	TGTGCCAGCTCACCACAGAGCGGGAGTAGGTTTACAGATACGCAGTATTTT	CASSPQSGSRFTDTQYF
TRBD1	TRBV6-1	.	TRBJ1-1	TGTGCCAGCAGTGAAGCGGCAGGGGGCGGCACTGAAGCTTTCTTT	CASSEAAGGGTEAFF
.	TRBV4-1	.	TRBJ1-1	TGCGCCAGCAGCCACAACAGGGTAGAGTCTGAAGCTTTCTTT	CASSHNRVESEAFF
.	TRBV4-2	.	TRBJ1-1	TGTGCCAGTAGCCAAGACCCAGTAAACACTGAAGCTTTCTTT	CASSQDPVNTEAFF
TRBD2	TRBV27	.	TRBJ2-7	TGTGCCAGCAGCCAAGGACTAGCGTCTTACTACGAGCAGTACTTC	CASSQGLASYYEQYF
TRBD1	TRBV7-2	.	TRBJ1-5	TGTGCCAGCAGCTCCGACAGGGTTCAGCCCCAGCATTTT	CASSSDRVQPQHF
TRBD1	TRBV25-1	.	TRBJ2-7	TGTGCCAGCACCACTAGGACAGGGGAGGGAATCGAGCAGTACTTC	CASTTRTGEGIEQYF
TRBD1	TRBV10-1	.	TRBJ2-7	TGCGCCAGCAGGGGGACAGGAACCTACGAGCAGTACTTC	CASRGTGTYEQYF
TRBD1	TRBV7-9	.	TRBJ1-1	TGTGCCAGCAGCGGACAGGGGGCCTCCAACACTGAAGCTTTCTTT	CASSGQGASNTEAFF
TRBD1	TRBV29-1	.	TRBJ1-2	TGCAGCCCCGGGACAGGGGAGTGGGGTGGCTACACCTTC	CSPGTGEWGGYTF
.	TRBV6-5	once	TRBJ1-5	TGTGCCAGCAGACCCACAGGTATCAATCAGCCCCAGCATTTT	CASRPTGINQPQHF
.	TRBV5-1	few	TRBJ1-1	TGCGCCAGCAGCTTTAGCCCGGCCGAAGTTGCTTTCTTT	CASSFSPAEVAFF
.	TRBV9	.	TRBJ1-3	TGTGCCAGCAGCGCCTCGCTCGAAGGGGTCGGAAACACCATATATTTT	CASSASLEGVGNTIYF
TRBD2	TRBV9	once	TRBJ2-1	TGTGCCAGCAGCGGATGGACTAGCCCAAATGAGCAGTTCTTC	CASSGWTSPNEQFF
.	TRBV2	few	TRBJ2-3	TGTGCCAGCAGTGGTCTAGTTACAGATACGCAGTATTTT	CASSGLVTDTQYF
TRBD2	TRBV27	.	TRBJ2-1	TGTGCCAGCAGTTTGGGGGTAGCGGGAGTCAATGAGCAGTTCTTC	CASSLGVAGVNEQFF
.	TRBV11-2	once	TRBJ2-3	TGTGCCAGCAGCTTAGGATCCGGGACGCAGTATTTT	CASSLGSGTQYF
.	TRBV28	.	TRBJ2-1	TGTGCCAGCACCACACGCCGTCGGAGCTCCTACAATGAGCAGTTCTTC	CASTTRRRSSYNEQFF
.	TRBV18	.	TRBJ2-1	TGTGCCAGCTCACCTTCCTTGACATCATACAATGAGCAGTTCTTC	CASSPSLTSYNEQFF
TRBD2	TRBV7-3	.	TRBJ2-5	TGTGCCAGCAGCTTAACAGGCCTAGCGGGGGGATTCCAAGAGACCCAGTACTTC	CASSLTGLAGGFQETQYF
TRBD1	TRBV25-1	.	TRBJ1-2	TGTGCCAGCAGTGTCGGACAGGCCGGCTACACCTTC	CASSVGQAGYTF
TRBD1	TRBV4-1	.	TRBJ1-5	TGCGCCAGCAGCCAACAGGGGACAGGGCGAAATCAGCCCCAGCATTTT	CASSQQGTGRNQPQHF
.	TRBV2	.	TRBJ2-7	TGTGCCACCTCTGCACGAGTAAGCTCCTACGAGCAGTACTTC	CATSARVSSYEQYF
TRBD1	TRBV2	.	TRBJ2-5	TGTGCCCAACGGCAAGGGGGCTGGGAGACCCAGTACTTC	CAQRQGGWETQYF
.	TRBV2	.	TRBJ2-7	TGTGCCAGTCGAGGGGGAAGCTCCTACGAGCAGTACTTC	CASRGGSSYEQYF
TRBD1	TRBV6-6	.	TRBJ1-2	TGTGCCAGCAGTCGTCAGGGGGCAGTTTCTAACTATGGCTACACCTTC	CASSRQGAVSNYGYTF
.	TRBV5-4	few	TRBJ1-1	TGTGCCAGCAGCTTGACAGGGAACACTGAAGCTTTCTTT	CASSLTGNTEAFF
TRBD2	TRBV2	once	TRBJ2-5	TGTGCCAGCAGTGGGGGACTAGCGGGGGGAGAAGAGACCCAGTACTTC	CASSGGLAGGEETQYF
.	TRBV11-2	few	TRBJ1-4	TGTGCCAGCAGCTCAGGGGTCTGGGATGAAAAACTGTTTTTT	CASSSGVWDEKLFF
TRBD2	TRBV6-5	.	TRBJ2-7	TGTGCCAGCAGAACTAGCGGGATTCCAGGCGAGCAGTACTTC	CASRTSGIPGEQYF